A single count supports the clone carrying this TCR beta chain. Its matching antigen is unknown. CDR1 is KGHDR, CDR2 SFDVKD, per germline. The length of the CDR3 is 15 residues. Trimming pared 2 bases from V and 3 bases from J, leaving 12 bases between. These data come from a study of T cell responses to AZD1222 COVID-19 vaccine. Study results and limitations: Donors were mostly white British, more females; clonal diversity possibly underestimated. Spike-wide vaccine-associated CD4 TCRs dominated at 160-218 and 743-854.

Profiling relied on immunoSEQ multiplex PCR, and the TCRdb table lists in-frame clones only, not all of them. The sample lists 100,000 to 150,000 clones; less than 95% were seen once. This chain joins TRBV24-1 and TRBJ1-1; possible D gene TRBD1, 5 bases. This sample comprised peripheral blood, obtained on day 0 of MenACWY control vaccination. This sequence was found in an adult in good health. CDR3 in amino acids: CATSDSGLGDTEAFF. The CDR3, as DNA: TGTGCCACCAGTGATTCGGGACTAGGGGACACTGAAGCTTTCTTT.